These T cell receptor beta chains were read from a single sample in a study of T cell responses to AZD1222 COVID-19 vaccine. Clones were read by immunoSEQ multiplex PCR, and TCRdb kept only the in-frame ones, dropping some. The table has 100,000 to 130,000 clones, roughly 89% seen once. Sample: peripheral blood, taken on day 0 of MenACWY control vaccination. These receptors were obtained from an adult in good health. The CDR3 runs from the conserved cysteine through the conserved F or W. Fields, in order: V gene, D gene, clone size, J gene, CDR3 protein, CDR3 DNA. The D gene is left open where the match is weak. Clone size, where shown, is once, few, many, or a class for clones that have expanded.

v_gene: TRBV4-2; d_gene: NA; abundance: few; j_gene: TRBJ2-6; CDR3aa: CASSQDISSGANVLTF; CDR3nt: TGTGCCAGCAGCCAAGATATAAGCTCTGGGGCCAACGTCCTGACTTTC
v_gene: TRBV30; d_gene: NA; abundance: NA; j_gene: TRBJ1-5; CDR3aa: CAWSGGEDQPQHF; CDR3nt: TGTGCCTGGAGTGGGGGAGAGGATCAGCCCCAGCATTTT
v_gene: TRBV29-1; d_gene: NA; abundance: NA; j_gene: TRBJ1-1; CDR3aa: CSVASRDSEAFF; CDR3nt: TGCAGCGTTGCCTCCAGGGACTCTGAAGCTTTCTTT
v_gene: TRBV4-3; d_gene: TRBD2; abundance: medium-sized; j_gene: TRBJ2-6; CDR3aa: CASSQDAGAGANVLTF; CDR3nt: TGCGCCAGCAGCCAAGATGCGGGGGCTGGGGCCAACGTCCTGACTTTC
v_gene: TRBV4-1; d_gene: NA; abundance: NA; j_gene: TRBJ1-5; CDR3aa: CASSPGEGNQPQHF; CDR3nt: TGCGCCAGCAGCCCGGGGGAGGGGAACCAGCCCCAGCATTTT
v_gene: TRBV20-1; d_gene: NA; abundance: NA; j_gene: TRBJ2-3; CDR3aa: CSASTDTQYF; CDR3nt: TGCAGTGCCTCGACAGATACGCAGTATTTT
v_gene: TRBV19; d_gene: TRBD2; abundance: once; j_gene: TRBJ2-7; CDR3aa: CASSGTSGYEQYF; CDR3nt: TGTGCCAGTAGCGGGACTAGCGGCTACGAGCAGTACTTC
v_gene: TRBV6-6; d_gene: TRBD2; abundance: NA; j_gene: TRBJ2-1; CDR3aa: CASSRTLGAGIYNEQFF; CDR3nt: TGTGCCAGCAGTCGAACCCTCGGAGCGGGGATCTACAATGAGCAGTTCTTC
v_gene: TRBV29-1; d_gene: NA; abundance: NA; j_gene: TRBJ1-1; CDR3aa: CSVGGRGHGDTEAFF; CDR3nt: TGCAGCGTTGGTGGGAGGGGACATGGCGACACTGAAGCTTTCTTT
v_gene: TRBV28; d_gene: NA; abundance: NA; j_gene: TRBJ1-3; CDR3aa: CASSTASGNTIYF; CDR3nt: TGTGCCAGTAGTACCGCCTCTGGAAACACCATATATTTT
v_gene: TRBV4-3; d_gene: TRBD1; abundance: NA; j_gene: TRBJ1-1; CDR3aa: CASSQDGGTGMNTEAFF; CDR3nt: TGCGCCAGCAGCCAAGATGGAGGGACAGGTATGAACACTGAAGCTTTCTTT
v_gene: TRBV6-1; d_gene: TRBD2; abundance: NA; j_gene: TRBJ2-4; CDR3aa: CASSEGLAGNIQYF; CDR3nt: TGTGCCAGCAGTGAAGGTCTAGCGGGGAACATTCAGTACTTC
v_gene: TRBV24-1; d_gene: TRBD2; abundance: NA; j_gene: TRBJ2-1; CDR3aa: CATSDISGGDYNEQFF; CDR3nt: TGTGCCACCAGTGATATTAGCGGGGGGGACTACAATGAGCAGTTCTTC
v_gene: TRBV28; d_gene: TRBD1; abundance: NA; j_gene: TRBJ2-1; CDR3aa: CASSPQGTGPFF; CDR3nt: TGTGCCAGCAGTCCTCAGGGGACAGGCCCGTTCTTC
v_gene: TRBV19; d_gene: NA; abundance: NA; j_gene: TRBJ1-1; CDR3aa: CASSPNGDRDTEAFF; CDR3nt: TGTGCCAGTAGCCCTAACGGGGATAGGGACACTGAAGCTTTCTTT
v_gene: TRBV19; d_gene: NA; abundance: NA; j_gene: TRBJ1-5; CDR3aa: CASSVPDQPQHF; CDR3nt: TGTGCCAGTAGTGTCCCAGATCAGCCCCAGCATTTT
v_gene: TRBV19; d_gene: NA; abundance: NA; j_gene: TRBJ1-1; CDR3aa: CASSIGEGSVYVKNTEAFF; CDR3nt: TGTGCCAGTAGTATCGGGGAGGGATCAGTCTACGTTAAGAACACTGAAGCTTTCTTT
v_gene: TRBV19; d_gene: TRBD1; abundance: NA; j_gene: TRBJ2-1; CDR3aa: CASSLWTGPSSYNEQFF; CDR3nt: TGTGCCAGTAGTCTCTGGACAGGCCCGAGCTCCTACAATGAGCAGTTCTTC
v_gene: TRBV19; d_gene: NA; abundance: NA; j_gene: TRBJ1-2; CDR3aa: CASSLESGYTF; CDR3nt: TGTGCCAGTAGCCTCGAATCTGGCTACACCTTC
v_gene: TRBV6-5; d_gene: NA; abundance: NA; j_gene: TRBJ1-2; CDR3aa: CASSYSGIPGRYTF; CDR3nt: TGTGCCAGCAGTTACTCGGGTATTCCGGGCCGCTACACCTTC
v_gene: TRBV27; d_gene: NA; abundance: NA; j_gene: TRBJ1-2; CDR3aa: CASSPRPGRISGYGYTF; CDR3nt: TGTGCCAGCAGTCCCCGCCCGGGACGGATCAGCGGCTATGGCTACACCTTC
v_gene: TRBV3-1/TRBV3-2; d_gene: TRBD2; abundance: once; j_gene: TRBJ2-3; CDR3aa: CASSQAFRTSGGDTQYF; CDR3nt: TGTGCCAGCAGCCAAGCCTTCCGGACTAGCGGGGGGGATACGCAGTATTTT
v_gene: TRBV12-3/TRBV12-4; d_gene: TRBD1; abundance: NA; j_gene: TRBJ1-2; CDR3aa: CASSPTGGYGYTF; CDR3nt: TGTGCCAGCAGTCCGACAGGGGGCTATGGCTACACCTTC